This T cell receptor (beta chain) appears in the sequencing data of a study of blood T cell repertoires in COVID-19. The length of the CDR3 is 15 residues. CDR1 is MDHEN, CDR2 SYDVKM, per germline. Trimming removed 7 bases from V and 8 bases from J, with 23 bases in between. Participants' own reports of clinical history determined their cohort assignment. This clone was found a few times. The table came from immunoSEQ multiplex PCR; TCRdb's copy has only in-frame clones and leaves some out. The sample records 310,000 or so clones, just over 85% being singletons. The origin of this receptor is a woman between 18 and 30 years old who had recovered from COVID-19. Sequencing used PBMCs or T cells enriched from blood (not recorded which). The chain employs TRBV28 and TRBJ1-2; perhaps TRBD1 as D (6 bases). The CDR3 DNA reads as TGTGCCAGCATTCCCCTGGGGGGGCGCGGAGGGGGCTACACCTTC. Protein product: CASIPLGGRGGGYTF.